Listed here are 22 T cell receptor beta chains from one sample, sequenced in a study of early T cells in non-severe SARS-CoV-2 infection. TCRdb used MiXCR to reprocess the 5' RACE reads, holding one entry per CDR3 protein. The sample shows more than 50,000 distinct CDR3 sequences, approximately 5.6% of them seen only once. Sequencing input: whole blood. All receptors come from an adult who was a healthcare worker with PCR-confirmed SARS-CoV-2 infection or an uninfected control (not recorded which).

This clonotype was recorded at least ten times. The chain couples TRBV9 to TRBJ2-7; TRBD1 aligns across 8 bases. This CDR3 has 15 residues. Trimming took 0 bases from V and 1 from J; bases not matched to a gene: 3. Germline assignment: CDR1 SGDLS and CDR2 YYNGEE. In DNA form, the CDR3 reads TGTGCCAGCAGCGTAGGGACAGGGATTTCCTACGAGCAGTACTTC. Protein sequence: CASSVGTGISYEQYF.

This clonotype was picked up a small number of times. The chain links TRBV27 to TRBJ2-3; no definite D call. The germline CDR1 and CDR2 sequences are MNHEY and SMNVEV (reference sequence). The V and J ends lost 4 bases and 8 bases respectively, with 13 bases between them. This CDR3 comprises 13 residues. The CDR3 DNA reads TGTGCCAGCAGTTACTCCTCTTCGGGTACGCAGTATTTT. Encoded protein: CASSYSSSGTQYF.

DNA of the CDR3: TGTGCCAGCAGCCCTACAGAGACCCAGTACTTC. Its translation: CASSPTETQYF. This chain links TRBV6-5 with TRBJ2-5; no firm D call. Germline assignment: CDR1 MNHEY and CDR2 SVGAGI. This CDR3 region has 11 residues. V was trimmed by 6 bases and J by 4 bases, leaving 6 bases between them.

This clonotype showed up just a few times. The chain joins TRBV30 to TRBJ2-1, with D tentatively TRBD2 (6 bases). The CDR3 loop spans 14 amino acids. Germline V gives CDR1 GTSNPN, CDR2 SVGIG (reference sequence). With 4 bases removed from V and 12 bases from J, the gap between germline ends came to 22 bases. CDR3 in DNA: TGTGCCTGGACCCCGGGACTCGTCCTTCTTAGGCAGTTCTTC. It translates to CAWTPGLVLLRQFF.

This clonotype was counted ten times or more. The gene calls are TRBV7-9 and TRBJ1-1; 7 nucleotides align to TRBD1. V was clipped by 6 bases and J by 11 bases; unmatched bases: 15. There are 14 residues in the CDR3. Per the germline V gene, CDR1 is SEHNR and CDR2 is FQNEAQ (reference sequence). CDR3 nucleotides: TGTGCCAGCAGTAGCCGGGACAGTGGATTGGTCGCTTTCTTT. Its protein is CASSSRDSGLVAFF.

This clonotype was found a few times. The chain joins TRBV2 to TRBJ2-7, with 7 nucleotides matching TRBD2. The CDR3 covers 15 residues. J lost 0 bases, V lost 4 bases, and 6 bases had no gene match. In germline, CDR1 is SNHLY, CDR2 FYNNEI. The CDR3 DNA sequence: TGTGCCAGCAGTGTCGGGGGGTACCTCTCCTACGAGCAGTACTTC. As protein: CASSVGGYLSYEQYF.

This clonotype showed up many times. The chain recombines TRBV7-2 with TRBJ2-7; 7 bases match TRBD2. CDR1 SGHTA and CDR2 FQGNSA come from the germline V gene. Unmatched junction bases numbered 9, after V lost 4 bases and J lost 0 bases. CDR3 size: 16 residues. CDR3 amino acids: CASSSSGGVTSYEQYF. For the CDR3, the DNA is TGTGCCAGCAGCTCGTCGGGGGGAGTTACCTCCTACGAGCAGTACTTC.

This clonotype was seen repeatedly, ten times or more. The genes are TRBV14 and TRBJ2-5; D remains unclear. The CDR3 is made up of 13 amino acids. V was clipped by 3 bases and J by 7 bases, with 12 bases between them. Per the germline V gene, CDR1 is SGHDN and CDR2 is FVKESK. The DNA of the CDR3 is TGTGCCAGCAGCCAGTACAAGGGTGGGACCCAGTACTTC. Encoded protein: CASSQYKGGTQYF.

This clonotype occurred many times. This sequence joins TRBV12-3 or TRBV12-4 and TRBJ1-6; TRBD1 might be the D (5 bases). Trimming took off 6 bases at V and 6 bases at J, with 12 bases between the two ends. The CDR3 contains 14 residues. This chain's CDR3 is CASRQGGLNSPLHF. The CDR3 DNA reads TGTGCCAGCAGGCAGGGAGGGCTTAATTCACCCCTCCACTTT.

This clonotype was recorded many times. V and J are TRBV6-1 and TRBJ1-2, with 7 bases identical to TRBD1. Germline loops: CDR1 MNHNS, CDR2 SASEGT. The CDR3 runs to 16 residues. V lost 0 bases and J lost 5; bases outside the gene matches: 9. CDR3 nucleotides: TGTGCCAGCAGTGAAGCGCTTGGGCAGGGGGGTTATGGCTACACCTTC. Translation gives CASSEALGQGGYGYTF.

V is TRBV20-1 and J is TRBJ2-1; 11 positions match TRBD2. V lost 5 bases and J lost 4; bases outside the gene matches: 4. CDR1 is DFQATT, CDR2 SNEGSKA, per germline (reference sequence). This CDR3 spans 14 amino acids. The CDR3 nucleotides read TGCAGTGCTTTAGCGGGGGGGAATTACAATGAGCAGTTCTTC. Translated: CSALAGGNYNEQFF.

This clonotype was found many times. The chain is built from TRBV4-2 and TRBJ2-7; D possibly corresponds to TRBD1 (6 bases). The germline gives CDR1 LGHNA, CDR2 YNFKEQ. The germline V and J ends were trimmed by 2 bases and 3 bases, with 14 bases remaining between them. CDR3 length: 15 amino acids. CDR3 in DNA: TGTGCCAGCAGCCAAACCCCAGGGGCTAGCTACGAGCAGTACTTC. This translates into CASSQTPGASYEQYF.

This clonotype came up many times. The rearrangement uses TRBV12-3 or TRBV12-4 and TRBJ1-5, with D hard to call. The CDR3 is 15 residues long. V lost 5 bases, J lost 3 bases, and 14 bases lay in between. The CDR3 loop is CASSKYRALNQPQHF. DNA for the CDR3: TGTGCCAGCAGTAAATACCGGGCCCTCAATCAGCCCCAGCATTTT.

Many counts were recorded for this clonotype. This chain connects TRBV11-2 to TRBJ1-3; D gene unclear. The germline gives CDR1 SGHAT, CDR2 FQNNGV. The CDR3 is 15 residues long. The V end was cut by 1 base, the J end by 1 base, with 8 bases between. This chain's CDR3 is CASSLAANSGNTIYF. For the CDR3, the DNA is TGTGCCAGCAGCTTAGCGGCGAATTCTGGAAACACCATATATTTT.

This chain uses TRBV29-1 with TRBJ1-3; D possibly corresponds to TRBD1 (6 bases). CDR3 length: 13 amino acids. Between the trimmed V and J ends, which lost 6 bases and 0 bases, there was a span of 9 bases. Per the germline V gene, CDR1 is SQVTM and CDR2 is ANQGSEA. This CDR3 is CSVEDSSGNTIYF. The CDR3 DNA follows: TGCAGCGTGGAGGACAGCTCTGGAAACACCATATATTTT.

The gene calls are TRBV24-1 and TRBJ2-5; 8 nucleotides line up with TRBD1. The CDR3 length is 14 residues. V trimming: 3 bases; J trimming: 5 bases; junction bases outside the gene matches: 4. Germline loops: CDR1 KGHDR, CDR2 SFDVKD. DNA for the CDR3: TGTGCCACCAGTGATCCCAGGGGGCGGGAGACCCAGTACTTC. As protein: CATSDPRGRETQYF.

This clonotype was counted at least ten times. The CDR3 bases are TGTGCCAGCAGCCACGGGGCCGTAGGGACCTACGAGCAGTACTTC. Protein sequence: CASSHGAVGTYEQYF. J is TRBJ2-7 and V is TRBV5-4, with D perhaps matching TRBD1 or TRBD2 (5 bases each). The germline V gene has CDR1 SGHNT and CDR2 YYREEE (reference sequence). Deletions cut 4 bases from V and 2 bases from J, with 16 bases between. The CDR3 covers 15 residues.

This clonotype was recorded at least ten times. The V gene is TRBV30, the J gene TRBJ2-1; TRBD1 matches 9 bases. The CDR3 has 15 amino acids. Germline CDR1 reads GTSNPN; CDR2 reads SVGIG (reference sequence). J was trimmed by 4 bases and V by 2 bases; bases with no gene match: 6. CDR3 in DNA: TGTGCCTGGAGTATTGGGACAGGGACTTACAATGAGCAGTTCTTC. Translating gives CAWSIGTGTYNEQFF.

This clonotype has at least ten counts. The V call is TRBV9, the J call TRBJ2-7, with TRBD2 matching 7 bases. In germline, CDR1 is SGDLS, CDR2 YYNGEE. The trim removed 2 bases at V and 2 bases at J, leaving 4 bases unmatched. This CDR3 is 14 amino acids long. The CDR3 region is CASSVAGVTYEQYF. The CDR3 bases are TGTGCCAGCAGCGTGGCGGGGGTAACCTACGAGCAGTACTTC.

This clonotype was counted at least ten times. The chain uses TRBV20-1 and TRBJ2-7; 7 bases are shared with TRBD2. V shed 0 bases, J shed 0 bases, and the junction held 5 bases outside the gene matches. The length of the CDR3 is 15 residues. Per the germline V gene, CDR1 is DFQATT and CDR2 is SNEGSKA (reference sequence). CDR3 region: CSARDRLAGSYEQYF. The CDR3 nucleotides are TGCAGTGCTAGAGATCGACTAGCCGGCTCCTACGAGCAGTACTTC.

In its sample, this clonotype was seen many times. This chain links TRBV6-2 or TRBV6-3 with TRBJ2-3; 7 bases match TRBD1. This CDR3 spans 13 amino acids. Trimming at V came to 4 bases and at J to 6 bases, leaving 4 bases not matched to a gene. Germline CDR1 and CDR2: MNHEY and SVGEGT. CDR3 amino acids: CASSFRQGDTQYF. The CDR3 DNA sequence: TGTGCCAGCAGTTTCCGACAGGGCGATACGCAGTATTTT.

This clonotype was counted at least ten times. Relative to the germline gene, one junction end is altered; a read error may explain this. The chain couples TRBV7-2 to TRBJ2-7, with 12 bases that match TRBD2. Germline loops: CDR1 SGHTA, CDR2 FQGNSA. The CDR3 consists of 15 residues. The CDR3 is CASSLAGGFTYEQYF. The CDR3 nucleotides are TGTGCCAGCAGCCTAGCGGGAGGGTTCACCTACGAGCAGTACTTC.